The clone carrying this T cell receptor beta chain was observed a single time. The source of the sample is a study of blood T cell repertoires in COVID-19. Turning to the study itself: Specimens from acute and convalescent COVID-19 originated in the United States, Italy and Spain.

Original data processing: Amplification with reference gene primers provided the estimates of nucleated cell counts. Here immunoSEQ multiplex PCR was the method, and the copy in TCRdb shows in-frame clones only, minus some. That table supplies the V and J calls and clone size; D and trimming were determined from the DNA. The sample carries roughly 250,000 clones, about 85% recorded once. Trimming took 0 bases from V and 6 from J; bases not matched to a gene: 9. Germline V lookup: CDR1 SGDLS, CDR2 YYNGEE. This CDR3 has 15 amino acids. The specimen sequenced was peripheral blood. This chain uses TRBV9 with TRBJ2-7; 7 bases match TRBD1. The source is a man aged 55 to 70 who had recovered from COVID-19. CDR3 sequence reads: CASSVAITGAFEQYV. CDR3 in DNA: TGTGCCAGCAGCGTAGCTATAACAGGGGCGTTCGAGCAGTACGTC.